Shown below are 22 T cell receptor beta chains from a single sample sequenced in a study of shared clonotypes between healthy human individuals. TCRdb's copy holds only in-frame clones and misses some; the assay was immunoSEQ multiplex PCR. Of 2,500,000 or so clones listed, around 90% were seen once; the top ten hold roughly 0.15%. The sample comprised naive CD4+ T cells sorted from blood. The subset was: CD45RA+ positively selected. Receptors originate from a young man in good health.

Here the CDR3 reads CASRRTGGNTGELFF. The CDR3 DNA sequence: TGTGCCAGCAGACGGACAGGGGGCAACACCGGGGAGCTGTTTTTT. The rearrangement links TRBV2 to TRBJ2-2, with 11 positions matching TRBD1. Looked up from germline, CDR1 is SNHLY and CDR2 is FYNNEI. CDR3 length: 15 residues. Trimming removed 6 bases from V and 2 bases from J; junction bases left unmatched: 2.

V and J are TRBV11-2 and TRBJ2-2; a weak D match, TRBD2 (5 bases). The CDR3 covers 14 residues. The germline gives CDR1 SGHAT, CDR2 FQNNGV. Deletions cut 7 bases from V and 1 base from J, with 10 bases between. The CDR3: CASTPSGNTGELFF. DNA of the CDR3: TGTGCCAGCACCCCCAGCGGGAACACCGGGGAGCTGTTTTTT.

The chain combines TRBV5-1 with TRBJ2-6; 9 bases map to TRBD1. Looked up from germline, CDR1 is SGHRS and CDR2 is YFSETQ. V was clipped by 5 bases and J by 1 base; unmatched bases: 10. The CDR3 contains 18 residues. CDR3 DNA: TGCGCCAGCAGTTCGAAACCGGGACAGGGATCTGGGGCCAACGTCCTGACTTTC. Translating it yields CASSSKPGQGSGANVLTF.

The chain joins TRBV2 to TRBJ1-6; D is uncertain. Germline CDR1 SNHLY, CDR2 FYNNEI. Trimming pared 2 bases from V and 9 bases from J, leaving 14 bases between. The CDR3 runs 15 residues. CDR3 nucleotides: TGTGCCAGCAGTGAACAGGCCACAGAGTTTTCACCCCTCCACTTT. It encodes CASSEQATEFSPLHF.

The chain is built from TRBV18 and TRBJ1-4; TRBD1 is a possible D gene (5 bases). CDR3 length equals 16 residues. CDR1 and CDR2 from the germline V gene are KGHSH and LQKENI. V was pared by 6 bases and J by 9 bases, with 23 bases between. The CDR3 DNA sequence: TGTGCCAGCTCCCCCAGGCAGGAGCTCGGGGCGCAAAAACTGTTTTTT. Translated, it gives CASSPRQELGAQKLFF.

This clone has only one observation. The chain uses TRBV10-3 and TRBJ2-3; no clear D gene. The CDR3 extends over 15 amino acids. CDR1 and CDR2 (germline): ENHRY, SYGVKD. The ends were cut back, 2 bases at V and 2 bases at J, with 11 bases in the middle. The CDR3 DNA reads as TGTGCCATCAGTGAGGCGAATTTGCCCACAGATACGCAGTATTTT. It translates to CAISEANLPTDTQYF.

The rearrangement joins TRBV27 to TRBJ1-1, with a possible D match to TRBD1 (6 bases). Trimming stripped 5 bases from V and 4 bases from J, with 26 bases between. Germline V gives CDR1 MNHEY, CDR2 SMNVEV (reference sequence). The CDR3 is 18 residues long. The CDR3 spells CASSPILGGITLGTEAFF. CDR3 nucleotides: TGTGCCAGCAGTCCCATCCTGGGGGGCATCACGTTGGGCACTGAAGCTTTCTTT.

The chain recombines TRBV25-1 with TRBJ1-2; 8 bases align to TRBD1. The germline V gene has CDR1 MGHDK and CDR2 SYGVNS. After removal of 8 bases from V and 8 bases from J, the junction contained 10 bases not matched to a gene. The CDR3 extends over 13 amino acids. DNA for the CDR3: TGTGCCAGCCAACCCGGACAGGGAAGAGGCTACACCTTC. Its translation: CASQPGQGRGYTF.

This clone has more than one count but fewer than ten. The chain is built from TRBV29-1 and TRBJ1-2; D gene uncertain. Germline loops: CDR1 SQVTM, CDR2 ANQGSEA. There are 11 residues in the CDR3. Trimming stripped 2 bases from V and 7 bases from J, with 8 bases between. As DNA, the CDR3 is TGCAGCGTTGAACACAGTTTTGGCTACACCTTC. Translating gives CSVEHSFGYTF.

This chain connects TRBV11-2 to TRBJ1-3, with D unresolved. V was shortened by 1 base and J by 0 bases, with 7 bases between the two germline ends. Germline CDR1 and CDR2: SGHAT and FQNNGV. The CDR3 has 15 amino acids. CDR3 sequence: CASSLGVGSGNTIYF. Written as DNA, the CDR3 is TGTGCCAGCAGCTTAGGCGTCGGCTCTGGAAACACCATATATTTT.

The chain is built from TRBV9 and TRBJ2-7; D may correspond to TRBD1 or TRBD2 (5 bases each). The V end was cut by 0 bases, the J end by 8 bases, with 18 bases between. The CDR3 spans 15 residues. Germline assignment: CDR1 SGDLS and CDR2 YYNGEE. The CDR3 loop reads CASSVDPGYSGKQYF. DNA of the CDR3: TGTGCCAGCAGCGTAGACCCAGGGTACTCCGGGAAGCAGTACTTC.

The chain couples TRBV7-2 to TRBJ2-7; D perhaps matches TRBD2 (6 bases). Per germline, CDR1 SGHTA and CDR2 FQGNSA. The CDR3 is 14 amino acids. V was pared by 4 bases and J by 7 bases, with 17 bases between. CDR3 protein: CASSSGRGEREQYF. For the CDR3, the DNA is TGTGCCAGCAGCTCTGGGCGGGGAGAGAGGGAGCAGTACTTC. The full variable domain, in which reference TRBV7-2 and TRBJ2-7 provide the parts outside the CDR3, is GAGVSQSPSNKVTEKGKDVELRCDPISGHTALYWYRQSLGQGLEFLIYFQGNSAPDKSGLPSDRFSAERTGGSVSTLTIQRTQQEDSAVYLCASSSGRGEREQYFGPGTRLTVT.

The rearrangement links TRBV5-1 to TRBJ2-3; 9 bases fit TRBD2. Trimming at V came to 5 bases and at J to 4 bases, leaving 14 bases not matched to a gene. CDR1 and CDR2 (germline): SGHRS, YFSETQ. The CDR3 loop spans 17 amino acids. The CDR3 region has the DNA TGCGCCAGCAGTTATCATATAGCGGGGGACGGCGCAGATACGCAGTATTTT. Amino acids: CASSYHIAGDGADTQYF.

This chain uses TRBV7-2 with TRBJ2-7; 10 positions agree with TRBD2. This CDR3 is 13 amino acids long. In germline, CDR1 is SGHTA, CDR2 FQGNSA. V shed 5 bases, J shed 10 bases, and the junction held 8 bases outside the gene matches. For the CDR3, the DNA is TGTGCCAGCAGCCCTAGCGGGAGAGGTGACCAGTACTTC. This encodes CASSPSGRGDQYF.

The rearrangement uses TRBV7-2 and TRBJ1-1, with 10 bases fitting TRBD1. The V gene end was trimmed by 5 bases and the J gene end by 0 bases; junction bases not matched to a gene: 3. CDR3 length: 15 amino acids. The V gene's germline CDR1 is SGHTA and CDR2 FQGNSA. The CDR3 reads CASSATGGLNTEAFF. Written as DNA, the CDR3 is TGTGCCAGCAGCGCGACAGGGGGCTTGAACACTGAAGCTTTCTTT.

J is TRBJ2-2 and V is TRBV4-1; D is undetermined. V dropped 0 bases and J dropped 6 bases, with 17 bases sitting between them. Germline V gene lookup returns CDR1 MGHRA and CDR2 YSYEKL. The CDR3 covers 17 residues. Here the CDR3 reads CASSQDRTFRRAGELFF. The CDR3 nucleotides are TGCGCCAGCAGCCAAGATCGAACTTTCCGAAGGGCCGGGGAGCTGTTTTTT.

This clone was found once. The CDR3 bases are TGCGCCAGCAGCACTAGCGGGAATGGGGAAGATACGCAGTATTTT. Protein: CASSTSGNGEDTQYF. The rearrangement joins TRBV5-1 to TRBJ2-3, with 10 positions matching TRBD2. This CDR3 contains 15 residues. The V and J ends lost 4 bases and 5 bases, in that order; junction bases with no gene match: 7. Germline values: CDR1 SGHRS, CDR2 YFSETQ.

The chain combines TRBV5-8 with TRBJ1-6; D ambiguous. CDR3 length: 12 amino acids. V lost 2 bases and J lost 9, with 6 bases in between. Germline V lookup: CDR1 SGHTS, CDR2 YDEGEE. CDR3 region: CASSFRASPLHF. Here the CDR3 DNA reads TGTGCCAGCAGCTTCCGGGCTTCACCCCTCCACTTT.

This chain connects TRBV6-5 to TRBJ2-7; TRBD1 agrees at 7 bases. This CDR3 is built from 15 residues. Trimming at V came to 5 bases and at J to 0 bases, leaving 7 bases not matched to a gene. Germline V gene lookup returns CDR1 MNHEY and CDR2 SVGAGI. DNA of the CDR3: TGTGCCAGCAGTAGGGTACGGGACAGCTCCTACGAGCAGTACTTC. Translation gives CASSRVRDSSYEQYF.

The chain is built from TRBV27 and TRBJ1-4, with D uncertain. The germline V and J ends were trimmed by 5 bases and 0 bases, with 7 bases remaining between them. The CDR3 runs 14 residues. CDR1 and CDR2 from the germline V gene are MNHEY and SMNVEV (reference sequence). CDR3 nucleotide sequence: TGTGCCAGCAGTGCAAGAGCAACTAATGAAAAACTGTTTTTT. Amino acids: CASSARATNEKLFF.

The chain uses TRBV6-1 and TRBJ2-5, with TRBD2 matching 8 bases. V lost 3 bases, J lost 1 base, and 7 bases stayed unmatched. Germline V gives CDR1 MNHNS, CDR2 SASEGT. There are 16 residues in the CDR3. DNA of the CDR3: TGTGCCAGCAGTGATAAGTTTAGCGGGACCCAAGAGACCCAGTACTTC. Its protein is CASSDKFSGTQETQYF.

The chain uses TRBV4-3 and TRBJ2-7; 9 bases line up with TRBD2. This CDR3 has 16 amino acids. From germline, CDR1 is LGHNA and CDR2 YSLEER. V dropped 1 base and J dropped 4; count of bases not matched to a gene: 8. The CDR3 bases are TGCGCCAGCAGCCAAGTTGTGGGCGGGAGGGGATACGAGCAGTACTTC. This translates into CASSQVVGGRGYEQYF.